This T cell receptor (beta chain) was documented in a study of PD-1 blockade in mismatch repair-deficient tumors. Study at large: Patients had 11 to 13 mismatch repair-deficient cancer types and were previously treated and progressing.

Mismatch repair deficiency was confirmed in all patients, by PCR or immunohistochemistry. A few pembrolizumab responders had their TCRs sequenced. Study-wide results and limits: After pembrolizumab, tumor-resident clones rose rapidly, then generally contracted before radiologic responses.

The CDR3 loop spans 14 amino acids. V was shortened by 4 bases and J by 2 bases, with 11 bases between the two germline ends. In germline, CDR1 is SGDLS, CDR2 YYNGEE. As for this clone: Its target is unknown.

Clones were sequenced by immunoSEQ multiplex PCR, and TCRdb holds only the in-frame ones, with some missing. This table has tens of thousands of clones, 84% appearing once. Source: peripheral blood, taken 2 weeks after starting pembrolizumab. The V call is TRBV9, the J call TRBJ2-3; D unresolved. The origin of this receptor is an adult with mismatch repair-deficient cancer. CDR3 bases: TGTGCCAGCAGCTCGAGTAAGGCCACAGATACGCAGTATTTT. This translates into CASSSSKATDTQYF. The full variable domain, in which reference TRBV9 and TRBJ2-3 provide the parts outside the CDR3, is DSGVTQTPKHLITATGQRVTLRCSPRSGDLSVYWYQQSLDQGLQFLIQYYNGEERAKGNILERFSAQQFPDLHSELNLSSLELGDSALYFCASSSSKATDTQYFGPGTRLTVL.